One and the same sample provided the 25 T cell receptor beta chains below, sequenced in a study of T cells in Graves' hyperthyroidism and ophthalmopathy. Researchers amplified the TCR beta CDR3 regions from RNA transcripts. When the TCR CDR3 underwent first-round RT-PCR, the HTBI primer set was used. MiXCR was run by TCRdb on the multiplex PCR reads, yielding one entry per CDR3 protein. Here the sample spans about 350,000 distinct CDR3 sequences, less than 20% being singletons. The sequenced material came from blood. Every receptor here comes from a woman between 40 and 55 years old with Graves' ophthalmopathy.

This clonotype was detected many times. The chain couples TRBV20-1 to TRBJ1-1, with a weak D call TRBD1 (5 bases). Trimming took 0 bases from V and 6 from J, leaving 5 bases between them. The CDR3 is 11 residues long. The germline V gene has CDR1 DFQATT and CDR2 SNEGSKA (reference sequence). CDR3 protein: CSAREGAEAFF. Written as DNA, the CDR3 is TGCAGTGCTAGAGAAGGGGCTGAAGCTTTCTTT.

This clonotype was seen repeatedly, ten times or more. V usage is TRBV27 and J usage is TRBJ2-5, with 13 bases lining up with TRBD2. J lost 3 bases, V lost 5 bases, and 12 bases had no gene match. Germline V gene lookup returns CDR1 MNHEY and CDR2 SMNVEV (reference sequence). The length of the CDR3 is 18 residues. CDR3 loop: CASSHTSGRALEEETQYF. The DNA for the CDR3 is TGTGCCAGCAGTCATACTAGCGGGAGGGCCCTCGAGGAAGAGACCCAGTACTTC.

This clonotype was recorded many times. The rearrangement joins TRBV11-1 to TRBJ2-2; D ambiguous. The germline V gene encodes CDR1 SGHAT and CDR2 FQDESV (reference sequence). V was cut by 3 bases and J by 8 bases, with 7 bases left in between. The CDR3 totals 12 residues. CDR3 residues: CASSLRWGELFF. The CDR3 region has the DNA TGTGCCAGCAGCTTGCGTTGGGGGGAGCTGTTTTTT.

This clonotype occurred many times. The chain is built from TRBV20-1 and TRBJ2-7; D ambiguous. Trimming cost V 3 bases and J 2 bases, with 11 bases left between them. The CDR3 is 13 residues long. The V gene's germline CDR1 is DFQATT and CDR2 SNEGSKA (reference sequence). The CDR3: CSARREPTYEQYF. The CDR3 bases are TGCAGTGCTAGGCGCGAACCGACCTACGAGCAGTACTTC.

This clonotype was picked up many times. The chain couples TRBV12-3 or TRBV12-4 to TRBJ1-1; the D gene is possibly TRBD1 (5 bases). This CDR3 spans 14 amino acids. The V and J ends lost 0 bases and 1 base respectively, with 6 bases between them. The CDR3 DNA sequence: TGTGCCAGCAGTTTAGCGCAGGGGAACACTGAAGCTTTCTTT. The encoded protein is CASSLAQGNTEAFF.

This clonotype was seen ten or more times. This rearrangement joins TRBV6-5 to TRBJ2-5, with a tentative D call TRBD1 (5 bases). Trimming left V 3 bases short and J 1 base short, with 21 bases between. The CDR3 is 18 residues long. Germline CDR1 reads MNHEY; CDR2 reads SVGAGI. The CDR3 region is CASSYRYPTGNAQETQYF. The CDR3 region has the DNA TGTGCCAGCAGTTATCGCTATCCTACAGGCAACGCCCAAGAGACCCAGTACTTC.

A single count supports this clonotype. V and J are TRBV30 and TRBJ1-1; D is ambiguous. Germline CDR1 reads GTSNPN; CDR2 reads SVGIG (reference sequence). V was shortened by 3 bases and J by 7 bases, with 9 bases between the two germline ends. The CDR3 covers 11 residues. CDR3 sequence: CAWSSHREAFF. CDR3 nucleotides: TGTGCCTGGAGCTCCCACCGTGAAGCTTTCTTT.

This clonotype appeared many times. The rearrangement joins TRBV28 to TRBJ1-2; tentative D call: TRBD1 (6 bases). The CDR3 has 14 residues. Germline V lookup: CDR1 MDHEN, CDR2 SYDVKM. V lost 8 bases to trimming and J lost 0 bases, with 13 bases between them. The CDR3: CASQGQPANYGYTF. For the CDR3, the DNA is TGTGCCAGCCAGGGACAACCAGCTAACTATGGCTACACCTTC.

This clonotype was seen at least ten times. The rearrangement uses TRBV5-1 and TRBJ1-1, with D possibly being TRBD1 (5 bases). The CDR3 is 15 residues long. Trimming took off 0 bases at V and 1 base at J, with 10 bases between the two ends. Germline values: CDR1 SGHRS, CDR2 YFSETQ. CDR3 DNA: TGCGCCAGCAGCTTGGGGGACGGTTGGAACACTGAAGCTTTCTTT. Protein: CASSLGDGWNTEAFF.

This clonotype came up a few times. V usage is TRBV7-9 and J usage is TRBJ2-7; 7 bases agree with TRBD1. Germline CDR1 and CDR2: SEHNR and FQNEAQ (reference sequence). This CDR3 has 15 amino acids. Trimming took 5 bases from V and 5 from J; bases not matched to a gene: 12. The CDR3 DNA reads TGTGCCAGCAGCCCTGAACAGGGGTTAATCCACGAGCAGTACTTC. This codes for CASSPEQGLIHEQYF.

This clonotype was detected many times. The chain has TRBV28 and TRBJ2-5; D possibly corresponds to TRBD1 (6 bases). Germline V lookup: CDR1 MDHEN, CDR2 SYDVKM. Trimming took off 4 bases at V and 5 bases at J, with 14 bases between the two ends. CDR3 length equals 14 residues. CDR3 in DNA: TGTGCCAGCAGTTCTTCACAGGGTCGGGAGACCCAGTACTTC. Amino acids: CASSSSQGRETQYF.

This clonotype has at least ten counts. This rearrangement joins TRBV29-1 to TRBJ2-7; D tentatively reads TRBD1 or TRBD2 (5 bases each). This CDR3 has 14 amino acids. Germline loops: CDR1 SQVTM, CDR2 ANQGSEA. The ends were cut back, 6 bases at V and 2 bases at J, with 17 bases in the middle. The CDR3 is CSVHEGRHTYEQYF. The CDR3 DNA is TGCAGCGTCCACGAGGGGCGACACACCTACGAGCAGTACTTC.

This clonotype was counted at least ten times. The chain links TRBV28 to TRBJ2-5; D not resolved. Germline V gene lookup returns CDR1 MDHEN and CDR2 SYDVKM. Trimming removed 4 bases from V and 5 bases from J, with 11 bases in between. This CDR3 region has 13 residues. In DNA, the CDR3 is TGTGCCAGCAGTTCGACGGCGAGTGAGACCCAGTACTTC. Protein sequence: CASSSTASETQYF.

A few counts support this clonotype. This chain uses TRBV7-8 with TRBJ2-2; TRBD2 matches 8 bases. Germline CDR1 SGHVS, CDR2 FQNEAQ. CDR3 size: 15 residues. The V and J ends lost 4 bases and 4 bases, in that order; junction bases with no gene match: 5. DNA of the CDR3: TGTGCCAGCAGCTCCCCCAGCGGGAGCACCGGGGAGCTGTTTTTT. This encodes CASSSPSGSTGELFF. The full variable domain, rest sourced from reference TRBV7-8 and TRBJ2-2, is GAGVSQSPRYKVAKRGQDVALRCDPISGHVSLFWYQQALGQGPEFLTYFQNEAQLDKSGLPSDRFFAERPEGSVSTLKIQRTQQEDSAVYLCASSSPSGSTGELFFGEGSRLTVL.

This clonotype showed up just a few times. The chain couples TRBV15 to TRBJ2-5, with D perhaps being TRBD1 or TRBD2 (6 bases each). Between the trimmed V and J ends, which lost 5 bases and 5 bases, there was a span of 12 bases. The CDR3 is 13 amino acids. Germline V gene data show CDR1 as LNHNV and CDR2 as YYDKDF (reference sequence). CDR3 in amino acids: CATSATGRETQYF. CDR3 bases: TGTGCCACCAGCGCCACAGGGAGGGAGACCCAGTACTTC. The complete variable domain, with remaining parts taken from reference TRBV15 and TRBJ2-5, reads DAMVIQNPRYQVTQFGKPVTLSCSQTLNHNVMYWYQQKSSQAPKLLFHYYDKDFNNEADTPDNFQSRRPNTSFCFLDIRSPGLGDTAMYLCATSATGRETQYFGPGTRLLVL.

At least ten counts were recorded for this clonotype. The rearrangement uses TRBV9 and TRBJ1-2, with 8 bases that match TRBD1. J gave up 1 base and V 3 bases, and 8 bases lay outside the gene matches. CDR1 and CDR2 from the germline V gene are SGDLS and YYNGEE. This CDR3 has 16 residues. CDR3 nucleotide sequence: TGTGCCAGCAGCGGAGCACAGACAGGGGTTAACTATGGCTACACCTTC. Residues: CASSGAQTGVNYGYTF.

This clonotype was found many times. The chain couples TRBV7-8 to TRBJ2-7; a weak D match, TRBD1 (5 bases). This CDR3 is built from 15 residues. Trimming removed 1 base at V and 2 bases at J, with 12 bases between. The V gene's germline CDR1 is SGHVS and CDR2 FQNEAQ. The CDR3: CASSLEGVKTYEQYF. CDR3 bases: TGTGCCAGCAGCTTAGAAGGGGTGAAGACCTACGAGCAGTACTTC.

This clonotype was detected many times. The chain has TRBV7-2 and TRBJ2-5; D may be TRBD1 (6 bases). Germline V gene data show CDR1 as SGHTA and CDR2 as FQGNSA. The CDR3 totals 15 residues. Deletions cut 1 base from V and 2 bases from J, with 11 bases between. The CDR3 region has the DNA TGTGCCAGCAGCTTAGAAGCAGGGGTACAAGAGACCCAGTACTTC. The encoded protein is CASSLEAGVQETQYF. Full variable domain (outside the CDR3, taken from reference TRBV7-2 and TRBJ2-5): GAGVSQSPSNKVTEKGKDVELRCDPISGHTALYWYRQSLGQGLEFLIYFQGNSAPDKSGLPSDRFSAERTGGSVSTLTIQRTQQEDSAVYLCASSLEAGVQETQYFGPGTRLLVL.

This clonotype was observed many times. This chain connects TRBV19 to TRBJ2-7; either TRBD1 or TRBD2 may fit D (5 bases each). The CDR3 loop spans 15 amino acids. The germline V gene has CDR1 LNHDA and CDR2 SQIVND (reference sequence). Trimming removed 5 bases from V and 0 bases from J, with 14 bases in between. CDR3 protein: CASSFGWGSSYEQYF. In DNA form, the CDR3 reads TGTGCCAGTAGTTTTGGGTGGGGGAGCTCCTACGAGCAGTACTTC. Full variable domain (outside the CDR3, taken from reference TRBV19 and TRBJ2-7): DGGITQSPKYLFRKEGQNVTLSCEQNLNHDAMYWYRQDPGQGLRLIYYSQIVNDFQKGDIAEGYSVSREKKESFPLTVTSAQKNPTAFYLCASSFGWGSSYEQYFGPGTRLTVT.

This clonotype came up many times. The chain carries TRBV7-9 and TRBJ1-1; 9 bases map to TRBD1. Germline V CDR1 and CDR2: SEHNR, FQNEAQ (reference sequence). V trimming: 5 bases; J trimming: 6 bases; junction bases outside the gene matches: 13. The CDR3 has 16 residues. The CDR3 is CASSPVKPGQGAEAFF. The CDR3 bases are TGTGCCAGCAGCCCAGTTAAACCGGGACAGGGAGCTGAAGCTTTCTTT.

This clonotype was counted ten times or more. The chain has TRBV29-1 and TRBJ1-1; D ambiguous. Germline CDR1 reads SQVTM; CDR2 reads ANQGSEA. V lost 7 bases and J lost 6, with 9 bases in between. This CDR3 region has 10 residues. CDR3 coding DNA: TGCAGCGCCCAGTCGGCTGAAGCTTTCTTT. Amino acid sequence: CSAQSAEAFF.

This clonotype was counted many times. J is TRBJ2-2 and V is TRBV19; unclear D gene. The CDR3 spans 13 residues. The ends were cut back, 3 bases at V and 0 bases at J, with 2 bases in the middle. Germline V gene data show CDR1 as LNHDA and CDR2 as SQIVND (reference sequence). CDR3 sequence (DNA): TGTGCCAGTAGTATCACGAACACCGGGGAGCTGTTTTTT. Translated, it gives CASSITNTGELFF.

The J gene is TRBJ1-6, the V gene TRBV20-1; weak D call: TRBD1 (5 bases). Germline CDR1 DFQATT, CDR2 SNEGSKA (reference sequence). There are 14 residues in the CDR3. Trimming took off 6 bases at V and 5 bases at J, with 14 bases between the two ends. The chain's CDR3 is CSADTDRDNSPLHF. The CDR3 DNA reads as TGCAGTGCGGACACCGACAGAGATAATTCACCCCTCCACTTT.

This clonotype was detected ten times or more. The chain couples TRBV28 to TRBJ2-7; possibly TRBD2 for D (6 bases). Trimming took off 5 bases at V and 2 bases at J, with 16 bases between the two ends. The CDR3 contains 15 residues. CDR1 is MDHEN and CDR2 is SYDVKM in the germline V gene. This chain's CDR3 is CASSPFPGEPYEQYF. The CDR3 DNA reads TGTGCCAGCAGTCCTTTTCCGGGAGAGCCCTACGAGCAGTACTTC.

This clonotype was picked up many times. A single base separates this from a much larger clone, so it may be a read error. The chain employs TRBV30 and TRBJ1-5, with no clear D. The CDR3 covers 14 residues. Germline lookup yields CDR1 GTSNPN and CDR2 SVGIG (reference sequence). CDR3 sequence: CAWGVRGWGQPQHF. In DNA, the CDR3 is TGTGCCTGGGGTGTACGGGGTTGGGGACAGCCCCAGCATTTT.